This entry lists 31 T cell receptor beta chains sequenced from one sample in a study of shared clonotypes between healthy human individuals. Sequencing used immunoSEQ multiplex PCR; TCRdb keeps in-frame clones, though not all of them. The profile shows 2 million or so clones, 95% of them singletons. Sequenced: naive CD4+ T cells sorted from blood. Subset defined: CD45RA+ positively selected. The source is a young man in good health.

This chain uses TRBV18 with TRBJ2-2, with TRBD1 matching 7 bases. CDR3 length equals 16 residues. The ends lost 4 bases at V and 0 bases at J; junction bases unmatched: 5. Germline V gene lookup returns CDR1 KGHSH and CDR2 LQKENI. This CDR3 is CASSLPGQSNTGELFF. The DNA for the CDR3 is TGTGCCAGCTCACTACCGGGACAGTCGAACACCGGGGAGCTGTTTTTT.

The CDR3 sequence is CSVEVGLKNTGELFF. For the CDR3, the DNA is TGCAGCGTTGAAGTGGGATTGAAGAACACCGGGGAGCTGTTTTTT. The chain carries TRBV29-1 and TRBJ2-2; D not certain. Looked up from germline, CDR1 is SQVTM and CDR2 is ANQGSEA. Trimming pared 1 base from V and 1 base from J, leaving 10 bases between. This CDR3 region has 15 residues.

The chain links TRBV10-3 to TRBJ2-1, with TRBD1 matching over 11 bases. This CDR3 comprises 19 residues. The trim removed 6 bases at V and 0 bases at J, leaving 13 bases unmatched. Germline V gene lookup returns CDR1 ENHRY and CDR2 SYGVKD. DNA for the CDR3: TGTGCCATCAGACCGGGACAGGGGGGAAAGGGGAGCTCCTACAATGAGCAGTTCTTC. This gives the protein CAIRPGQGGKGSSYNEQFF.

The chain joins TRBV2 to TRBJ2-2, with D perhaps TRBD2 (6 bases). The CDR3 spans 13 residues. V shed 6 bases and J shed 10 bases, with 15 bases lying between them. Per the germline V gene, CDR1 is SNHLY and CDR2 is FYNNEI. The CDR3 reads CASRGSGPEELFF. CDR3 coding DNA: TGTGCCAGCAGGGGTAGCGGCCCTGAGGAGCTGTTTTTT.

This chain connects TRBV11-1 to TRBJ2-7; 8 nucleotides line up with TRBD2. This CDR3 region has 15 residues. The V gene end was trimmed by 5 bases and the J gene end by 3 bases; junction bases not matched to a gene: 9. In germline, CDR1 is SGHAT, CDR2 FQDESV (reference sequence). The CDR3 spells CASSQDRLAFYEQYF. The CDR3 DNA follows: TGTGCCAGCAGCCAAGATCGACTAGCGTTCTACGAGCAGTACTTC.

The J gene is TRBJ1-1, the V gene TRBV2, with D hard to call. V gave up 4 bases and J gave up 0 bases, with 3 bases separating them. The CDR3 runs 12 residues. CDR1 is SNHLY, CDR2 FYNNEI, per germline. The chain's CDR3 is CASSGVNTEAFF. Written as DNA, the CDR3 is TGTGCCAGCAGTGGTGTGAACACTGAAGCTTTCTTT.

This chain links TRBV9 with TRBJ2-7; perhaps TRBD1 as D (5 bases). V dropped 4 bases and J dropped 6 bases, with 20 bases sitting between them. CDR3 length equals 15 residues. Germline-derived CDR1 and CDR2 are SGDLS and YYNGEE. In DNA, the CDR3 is TGTGCCAGCAGCTCTCATCCGTCCACAGGTGGCGAGCAGTACTTC. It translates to CASSSHPSTGGEQYF.

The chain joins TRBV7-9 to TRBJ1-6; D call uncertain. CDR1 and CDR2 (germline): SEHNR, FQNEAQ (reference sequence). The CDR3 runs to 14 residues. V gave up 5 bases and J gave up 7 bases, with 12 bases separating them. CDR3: CASSRWGGNSPLHF. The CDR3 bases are TGTGCCAGCAGCCGCTGGGGAGGGAATTCACCCCTCCACTTT.

In DNA, the CDR3 is TGCGCCAGCAGCTTCGGGACAGGGGACATTGATAACTATGGCTACACCTTC. Its protein is CASSFGTGDIDNYGYTF. The gene calls are TRBV5-1 and TRBJ1-2, with 10 bases fitting TRBD1. V lost 2 bases, J lost 1 base, and 8 bases stayed unmatched. The CDR3 has 17 residues. Looked up from germline, CDR1 is SGHRS and CDR2 is YFSETQ.

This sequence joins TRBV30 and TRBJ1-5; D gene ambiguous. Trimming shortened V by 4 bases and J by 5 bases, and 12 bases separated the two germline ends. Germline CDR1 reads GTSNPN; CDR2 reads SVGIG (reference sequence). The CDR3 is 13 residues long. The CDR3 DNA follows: TGTGCCTGGATGTTTGCCCTTGATCAGCCCCAGCATTTT. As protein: CAWMFALDQPQHF.

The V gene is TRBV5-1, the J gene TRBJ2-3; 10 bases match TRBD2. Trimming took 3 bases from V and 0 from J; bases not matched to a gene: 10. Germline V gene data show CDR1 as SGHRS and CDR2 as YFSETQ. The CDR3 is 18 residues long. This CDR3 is CASSWEVAGGTSTDTQYF. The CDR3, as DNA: TGCGCCAGCAGCTGGGAGGTAGCGGGAGGAACTAGCACAGATACGCAGTATTTT.

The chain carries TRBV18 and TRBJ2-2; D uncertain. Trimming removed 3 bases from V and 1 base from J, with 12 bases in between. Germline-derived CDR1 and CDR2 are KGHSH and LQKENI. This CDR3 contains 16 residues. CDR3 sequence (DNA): TGTGCCAGCTCACCCTACCTGTACCAGAACACCGGGGAGCTGTTTTTT. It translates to CASSPYLYQNTGELFF.

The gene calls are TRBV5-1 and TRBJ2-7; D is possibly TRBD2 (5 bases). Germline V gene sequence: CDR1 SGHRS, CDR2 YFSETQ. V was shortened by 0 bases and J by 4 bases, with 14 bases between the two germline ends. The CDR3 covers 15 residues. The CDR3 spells CASSLAPDGLYEQYF. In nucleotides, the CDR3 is TGCGCCAGCAGCTTGGCCCCGGACGGACTTTACGAGCAGTACTTC.

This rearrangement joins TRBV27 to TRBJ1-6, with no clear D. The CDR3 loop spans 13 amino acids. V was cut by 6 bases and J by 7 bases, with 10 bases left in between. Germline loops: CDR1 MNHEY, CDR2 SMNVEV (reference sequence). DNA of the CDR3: TGTGCCAGCAGCCCTCTTGTCAATTCACCCCTCCACTTT. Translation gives CASSPLVNSPLHF.

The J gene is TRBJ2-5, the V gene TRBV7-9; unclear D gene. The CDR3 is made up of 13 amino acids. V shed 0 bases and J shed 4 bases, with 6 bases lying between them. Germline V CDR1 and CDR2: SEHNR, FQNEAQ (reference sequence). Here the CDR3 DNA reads TGTGCCAGCAGCTTAGCGTGGTTAGAGACCCAGTACTTC. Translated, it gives CASSLAWLETQYF. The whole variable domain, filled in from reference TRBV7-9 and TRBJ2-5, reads DTGVSQNPRHKITKRGQNVTFRCDPISEHNRLYWYRQTLGQGPEFLTYFQNEAQLEKSRLLSDRFSAERPKGSFSTLEIQRTEQGDSAMYLCASSLAWLETQYFGPGTRLLVL.

CDR3 amino acids: CASSYRGAVGPQHF. Here the CDR3 DNA reads TGTGCCAGCAGTTACAGGGGAGCGGTTGGGCCCCAGCATTTT. V usage is TRBV6-5 and J usage is TRBJ1-5; tentative D call: TRBD1 (5 bases). The CDR3 spans 14 residues. Germline CDR1 is MNHEY and CDR2 is SVGAGI. With 2 bases removed from V and 9 bases from J, the gap between germline ends came to 14 bases.

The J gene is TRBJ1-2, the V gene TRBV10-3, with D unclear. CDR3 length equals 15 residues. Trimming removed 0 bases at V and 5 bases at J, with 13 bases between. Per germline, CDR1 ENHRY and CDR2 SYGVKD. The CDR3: CAISESTGMGYGYTF. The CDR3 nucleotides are TGTGCCATCAGTGAGTCGACGGGGATGGGATATGGCTACACCTTC.

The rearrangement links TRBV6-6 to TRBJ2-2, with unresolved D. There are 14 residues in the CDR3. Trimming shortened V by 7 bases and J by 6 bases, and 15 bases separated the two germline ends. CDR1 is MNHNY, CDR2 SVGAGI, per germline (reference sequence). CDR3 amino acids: CASIVFGRSGELFF. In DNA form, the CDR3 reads TGTGCCAGCATAGTATTCGGGCGTTCCGGGGAGCTGTTTTTT.

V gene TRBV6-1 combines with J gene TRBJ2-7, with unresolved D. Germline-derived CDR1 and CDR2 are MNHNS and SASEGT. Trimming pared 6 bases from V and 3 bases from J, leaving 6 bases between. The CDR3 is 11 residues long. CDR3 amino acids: CASSFLYEQYF. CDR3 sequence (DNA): TGTGCCAGCAGCTTCCTCTACGAGCAGTACTTC.

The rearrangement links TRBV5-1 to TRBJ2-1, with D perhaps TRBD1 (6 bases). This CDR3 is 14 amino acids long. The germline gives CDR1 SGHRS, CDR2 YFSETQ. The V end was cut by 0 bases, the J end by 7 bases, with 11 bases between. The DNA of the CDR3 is TGCGCCAGCAGCTTGGTGGACAGTACTAATGAGCAGTTCTTC. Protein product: CASSLVDSTNEQFF.

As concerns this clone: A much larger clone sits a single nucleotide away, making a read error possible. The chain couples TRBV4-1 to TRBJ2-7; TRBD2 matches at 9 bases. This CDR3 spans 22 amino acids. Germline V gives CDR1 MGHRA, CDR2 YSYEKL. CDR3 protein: CASSQLPPQLGGLAGFTYEQCF. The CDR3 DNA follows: TGCGCCAGCAGCCAATTGCCCCCGCAGTTGGGAGGGCTAGCGGGATTTACCTACGAGCAGTGCTTC.

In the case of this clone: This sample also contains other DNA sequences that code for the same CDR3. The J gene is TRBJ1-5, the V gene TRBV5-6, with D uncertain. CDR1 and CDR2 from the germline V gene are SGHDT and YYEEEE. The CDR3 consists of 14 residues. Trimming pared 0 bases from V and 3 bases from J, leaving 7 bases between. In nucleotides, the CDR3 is TGTGCCAGCAGCTTGGGACAAATCAATCAGCCCCAGCATTTT. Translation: CASSLGQINQPQHF. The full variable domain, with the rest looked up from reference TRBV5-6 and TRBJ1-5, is DAGVTQSPTHLIKTRGQQVTLRCSPKSGHDTVSWYQQALGQGPQFIFQYYEEEERQRGNFPDRFSGHQFPNYSSELNVNALLLGDSALYLCASSLGQINQPQHFGDGTRLSIL.

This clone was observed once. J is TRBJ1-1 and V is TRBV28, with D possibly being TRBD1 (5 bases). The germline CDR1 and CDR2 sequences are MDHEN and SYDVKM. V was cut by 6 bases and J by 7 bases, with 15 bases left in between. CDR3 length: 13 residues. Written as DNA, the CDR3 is TGTGCCAGCAGCCTTTCCCCAGGGTATGAAGCTTTCTTT. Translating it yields CASSLSPGYEAFF.

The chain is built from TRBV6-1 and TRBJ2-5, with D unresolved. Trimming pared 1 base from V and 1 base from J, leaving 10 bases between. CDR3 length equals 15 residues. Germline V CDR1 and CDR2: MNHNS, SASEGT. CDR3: CASSEGVSPQETQYF. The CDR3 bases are TGTGCCAGCAGTGAAGGGGTCAGTCCCCAAGAGACCCAGTACTTC.

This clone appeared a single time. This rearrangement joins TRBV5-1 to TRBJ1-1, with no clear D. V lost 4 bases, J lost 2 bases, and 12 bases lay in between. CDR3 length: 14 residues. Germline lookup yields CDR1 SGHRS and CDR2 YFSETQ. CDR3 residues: CASSAPTENTEAFF. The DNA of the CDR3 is TGCGCCAGCAGCGCGCCTACAGAAAACACTGAAGCTTTCTTT.

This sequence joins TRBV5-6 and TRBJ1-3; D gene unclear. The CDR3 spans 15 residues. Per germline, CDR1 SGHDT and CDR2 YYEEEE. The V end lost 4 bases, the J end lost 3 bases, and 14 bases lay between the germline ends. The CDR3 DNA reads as TGTGCCAGCAGCCGTGAGGGAGCTCTTGGAAACACCATATATTTT. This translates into CASSREGALGNTIYF.

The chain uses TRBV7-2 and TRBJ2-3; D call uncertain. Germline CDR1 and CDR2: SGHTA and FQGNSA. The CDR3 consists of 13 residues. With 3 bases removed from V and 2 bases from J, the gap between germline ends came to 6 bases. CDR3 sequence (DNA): TGTGCCAGCAGCTTGTTTTACACAGATACGCAGTATTTT. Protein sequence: CASSLFYTDTQYF.

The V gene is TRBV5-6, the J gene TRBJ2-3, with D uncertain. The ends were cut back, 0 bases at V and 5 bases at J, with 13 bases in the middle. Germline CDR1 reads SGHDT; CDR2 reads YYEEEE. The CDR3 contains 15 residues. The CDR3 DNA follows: TGTGCCAGCAGCTTGGGAAGCCCGAGAGAAGATACGCAGTATTTT. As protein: CASSLGSPREDTQYF.

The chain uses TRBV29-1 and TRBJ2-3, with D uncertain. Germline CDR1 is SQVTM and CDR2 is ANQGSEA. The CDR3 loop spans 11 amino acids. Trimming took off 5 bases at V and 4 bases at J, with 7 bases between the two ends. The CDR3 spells CSVTPADTQYF. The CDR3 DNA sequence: TGCAGCGTTACCCCTGCAGATACGCAGTATTTT.

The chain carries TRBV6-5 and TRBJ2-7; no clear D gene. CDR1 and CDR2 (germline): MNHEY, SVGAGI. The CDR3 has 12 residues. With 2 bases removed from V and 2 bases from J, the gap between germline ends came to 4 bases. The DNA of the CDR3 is TGTGCCAGCAGTTACGGCCCCTACGAGCAGTACTTC. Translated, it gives CASSYGPYEQYF.

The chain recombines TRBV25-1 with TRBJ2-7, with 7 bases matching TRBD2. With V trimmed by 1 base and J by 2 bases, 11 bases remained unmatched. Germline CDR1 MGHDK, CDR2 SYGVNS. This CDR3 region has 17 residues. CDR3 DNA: TGTGCCAGCAGTGAATTCGGGCTAGCGGCCAAAGCCTACGAGCAGTACTTC. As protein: CASSEFGLAAKAYEQYF.